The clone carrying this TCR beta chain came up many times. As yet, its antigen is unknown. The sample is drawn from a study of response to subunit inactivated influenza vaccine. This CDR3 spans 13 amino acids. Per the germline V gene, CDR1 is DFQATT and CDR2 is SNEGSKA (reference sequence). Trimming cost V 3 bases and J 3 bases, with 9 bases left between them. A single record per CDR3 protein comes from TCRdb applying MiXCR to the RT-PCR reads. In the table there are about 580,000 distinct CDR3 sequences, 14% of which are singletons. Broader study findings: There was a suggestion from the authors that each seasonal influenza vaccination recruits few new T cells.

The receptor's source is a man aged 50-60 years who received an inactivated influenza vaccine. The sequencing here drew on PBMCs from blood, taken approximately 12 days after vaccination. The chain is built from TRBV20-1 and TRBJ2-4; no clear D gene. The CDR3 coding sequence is TGCAGTGCTAGCCCCGACCACAAAAACATTCAGTACTTC. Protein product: CSASPDHKNIQYF.